This T cell receptor (beta chain) was documented in a study of blood T cell repertoires in COVID-19. As for the study in general: T cells, B-cell-depleted T cells, or PBMCs provided the cDNA or gDNA that served as material.

Profiled with immunoSEQ multiplex PCR; TCRdb holds only in-frame clones, not every one. The sample gives 200,000 to 250,000 clones, approximately 78% of which show up once; approximately 9.2% is in the top ten. Between the trimmed V and J ends, which lost 4 bases and 3 bases, there was a span of 15 bases. The germline CDR1 and CDR2 sequences are LNHNV and YYDKDF (reference sequence). The CDR3 runs 15 residues. This clonotype was sampled from a middle-aged man who had recovered from COVID-19. J is TRBJ1-1 and V is TRBV15, with unresolved D. Sequenced: PBMCs or T cells enriched from blood (not recorded which). CDR3 in amino acids: CATSKEEGSYTEAFF. The CDR3 region has the DNA TGTGCCACCAGCAAGGAGGAGGGATCCTACACTGAAGCTTTCTTT.